This T cell receptor (beta chain) was sequenced in a study of shared clonotypes between healthy human individuals. Germline V CDR1 and CDR2: SGHRS, YFSETQ. V gave up 4 bases and J gave up 6 bases; unmatched junction bases: 4. The CDR3 loop spans 13 amino acids. Data came from immunoSEQ multiplex PCR; TCRdb stores just in-frame clones and leaves some out. The table records some 630,000 clones, roughly 70% of them present only once. The clonotype comes from a woman aged 25 to 45 in good health. V and J are TRBV5-1 and TRBJ2-5; 9 nucleotides agree with TRBD1. The sequencing sample was made of memory CD4+ T cells sorted from blood. Subset in this sample: CD45RA-negative fraction. CDR3 sequence reads: CASSTGQGKTQYF. CDR3 in DNA: TGCGCCAGCAGCACCGGACAGGGGAAGACCCAGTACTTC.